This T cell receptor beta chain was captured in a study of Ad26.COV2.S vaccination and SARS-CoV-2 variants. Some clones are missing from TCRdb's copy, which holds only in-frame ones; the method was immunoSEQ multiplex PCR. This table holds about 440,000 clones, about 90% found once. Regarding treatment: roughly 19 received Ad26.COV2.S at low or high dose, single or two shots; 5 received placebo; per-sample allocation not given. Sampling happened 63 days after the first vaccine or placebo injection. The germline V and J ends were trimmed by 3 bases and 9 bases, with 12 bases remaining between them. This CDR3 has 14 residues. CDR1 and CDR2 from the germline V gene are LNHDA and SQIVND (reference sequence).

The V call is TRBV19, the J call TRBJ1-6, with a weak D call TRBD1 (5 bases). The TCR was taken from a person aged 18-60 years who received the Ad26.COV2.S COVID-19 vaccine or a placebo. The sequencing here drew on peripheral blood, taken in a trial of Ad26.COV2.S vaccine versus placebo. CDR3 in DNA: TGTGCCAGTAGTATCGGACAACTGGGTTCACCCCTCCACTTT. Translated, it gives CASSIGQLGSPLHF.